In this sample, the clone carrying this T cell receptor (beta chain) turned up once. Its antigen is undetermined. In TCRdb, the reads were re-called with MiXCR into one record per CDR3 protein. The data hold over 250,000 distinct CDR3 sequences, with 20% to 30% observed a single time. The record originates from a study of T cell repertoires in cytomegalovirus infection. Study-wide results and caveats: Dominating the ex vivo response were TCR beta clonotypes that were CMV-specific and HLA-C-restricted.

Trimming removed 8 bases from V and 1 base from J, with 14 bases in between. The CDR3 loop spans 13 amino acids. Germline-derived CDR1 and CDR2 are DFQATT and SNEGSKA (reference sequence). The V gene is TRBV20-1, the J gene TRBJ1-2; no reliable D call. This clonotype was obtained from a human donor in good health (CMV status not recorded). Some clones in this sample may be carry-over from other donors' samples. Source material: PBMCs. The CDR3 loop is CSTSSGYNYGYTF. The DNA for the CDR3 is TGCAGTACGAGTTCCGGGTATAACTATGGCTACACCTTC.